This T cell receptor beta chain was sequenced for a study of T cells in tuberculosis. Study overall: Within 7 days of starting treatment, or before, PBMC were stored. The study, taken as a whole, reports: Active tuberculosis patients had shorter CDR3-alpha; the beta difference was nonsignificant.

With respect to this clone: The antigen remains unidentified.

Time point specified: new active TB diagnosis, blood taken before or within 7 days of starting treatment. This table comes from immunoSEQ multiplex PCR, and its TCRdb copy is limited to in-frame clones, with some not included. Of tens of thousands of clones in the sample, roughly 95% are singletons; the top ten hold about 4.1%. CDR1 is MGHRA and CDR2 is YSYEKL in the germline V gene. V lost 3 bases, J lost 5 bases, and 6 bases stayed unmatched. The CDR3 totals 17 residues. This clonotype was obtained from an adult with tuberculosis. The sequencing here drew on PBMCs, taken at tuberculosis diagnosis. The rearrangement uses TRBV4-1 and TRBJ2-1, with 14 bases identical to TRBD2. The CDR3 DNA follows: TGCGCCAGCAGCCACCCGGGACTAGCGGGGGCTGACAATGAGCAGTTCTTC. This codes for CASSHPGLAGADNEQFF.